The 4 T cell receptor beta chains listed next were all sequenced from one sample in a study of STAT5B mutations in CD4+ large granular lymphocyte leukemia. Only in-frame clones appear in the TCRdb table, and some are missing; sequencing was by immunoSEQ multiplex PCR. This sample carries roughly 30,000 clones, roughly 89% of them seen once, and the ten largest clones take around 0.4%. The sample consisted of CD4+ T cells from blood buffy coats. These receptor sequences come from a human donor in good health.

V is TRBV27 and J is TRBJ1-4; D uncertain. The CDR3 is 14 amino acids. Germline assignment: CDR1 MNHEY and CDR2 SMNVEV (reference sequence). V lost 6 bases and J 8 bases, leaving 16 bases between the germline ends. Here the CDR3 reads CASSSGRAWEKLFF. The CDR3 DNA is TGTGCCAGCAGCTCCGGGAGGGCTTGGGAAAAACTGTTTTTT.

The rearrangement joins TRBV29-1 to TRBJ1-1; D perhaps matches TRBD1 (5 bases). The ends were cut back, 6 bases at V and 2 bases at J, with 13 bases in the middle. The CDR3 covers 13 residues. Per the germline V gene, CDR1 is SQVTM and CDR2 is ANQGSEA. The chain's CDR3 is CSVPQGGNTEAFF. In DNA form, the CDR3 reads TGCAGCGTCCCCCAGGGTGGTAACACTGAAGCTTTCTTT.

The chain couples TRBV6-5 to TRBJ2-7; D remains ambiguous. Germline CDR1 reads MNHEY; CDR2 reads SVGAGI. V lost 5 bases to trimming and J lost 8 bases, with 10 bases between them. The CDR3 has 11 amino acids. The CDR3 region has the DNA TGTGCCAGCAGTAATACGGGTCAGCAGTACTTC. Protein product: CASSNTGQQYF.

The gene calls are TRBV5-4 and TRBJ1-2, with D unclear. V shed 0 bases and J shed 4 bases, with 13 bases lying between them. This CDR3 region has 15 residues. CDR1 SGHNT and CDR2 YYREEE come from the germline V gene (reference sequence). The CDR3 region is CASSLAGVPLYGYTF. Written as DNA, the CDR3 is TGTGCCAGCAGCTTGGCTGGGGTCCCCCTCTATGGCTACACCTTC.